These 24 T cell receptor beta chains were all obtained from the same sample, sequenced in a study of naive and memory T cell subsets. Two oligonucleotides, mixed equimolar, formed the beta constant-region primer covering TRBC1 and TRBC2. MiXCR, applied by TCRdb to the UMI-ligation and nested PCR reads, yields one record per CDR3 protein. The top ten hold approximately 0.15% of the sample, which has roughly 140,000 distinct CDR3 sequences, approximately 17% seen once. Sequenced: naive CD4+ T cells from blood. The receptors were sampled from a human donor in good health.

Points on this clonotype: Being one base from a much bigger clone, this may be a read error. The CDR3 is CVTSEGDRDYGYTF. The CDR3 coding sequence is TGTGTCACCAGTGAGGGGGACAGGGACTATGGCTACACCTTC. V is TRBV24-1 and J is TRBJ1-2; 9 bases are shared with TRBD1. CDR1 is KGHDR, CDR2 SFDVKD, per germline. The CDR3 is 14 amino acids.

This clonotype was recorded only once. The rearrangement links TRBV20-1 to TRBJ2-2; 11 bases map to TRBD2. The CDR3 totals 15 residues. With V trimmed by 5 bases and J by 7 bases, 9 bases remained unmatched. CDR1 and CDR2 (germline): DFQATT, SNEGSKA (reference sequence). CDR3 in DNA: TGCAGTGCTGAGGGACTAGCGGACTGTGGCGGGGAGCTGTTTTTT. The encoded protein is CSAEGLADCGGELFF.

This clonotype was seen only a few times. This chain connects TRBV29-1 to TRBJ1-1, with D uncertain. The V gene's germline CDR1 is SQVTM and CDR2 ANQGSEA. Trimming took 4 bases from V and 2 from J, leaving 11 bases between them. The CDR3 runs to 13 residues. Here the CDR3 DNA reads TGCAGCGTTGCGGGCCGAGCCAACACTGAAGCTTTCTTT. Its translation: CSVAGRANTEAFF.

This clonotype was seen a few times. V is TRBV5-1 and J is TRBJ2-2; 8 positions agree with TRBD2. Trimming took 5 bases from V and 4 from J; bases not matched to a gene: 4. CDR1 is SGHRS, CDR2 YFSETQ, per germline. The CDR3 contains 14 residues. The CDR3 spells CASRKREFTGELFF. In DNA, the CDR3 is TGCGCCAGCAGAAAGCGGGAGTTCACCGGGGAGCTGTTTTTT. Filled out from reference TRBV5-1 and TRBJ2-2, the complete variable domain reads KAGVTQTPRYLIKTRGQQVTLSCSPISGHRSVSWYQQTPGQGLQFLFEYFSETQRNKGNFPGRFSGRQFSNSRSEMNVSTLELGDSALYLCASRKREFTGELFFGEGSRLTVL.

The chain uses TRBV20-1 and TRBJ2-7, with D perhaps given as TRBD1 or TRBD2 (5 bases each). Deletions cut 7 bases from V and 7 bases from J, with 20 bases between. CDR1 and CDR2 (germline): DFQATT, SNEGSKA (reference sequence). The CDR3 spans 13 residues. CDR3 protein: CSVRDDSGGEQYF. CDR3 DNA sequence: TGCAGTGTACGGGACGACTCGGGCGGGGAGCAGTACTTC.

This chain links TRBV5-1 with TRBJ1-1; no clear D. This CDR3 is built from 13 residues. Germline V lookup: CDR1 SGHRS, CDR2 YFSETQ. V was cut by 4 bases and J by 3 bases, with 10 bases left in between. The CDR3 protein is CASSADGHTEAFF. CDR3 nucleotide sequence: TGCGCCAGCAGCGCCGACGGGCACACTGAAGCTTTCTTT.

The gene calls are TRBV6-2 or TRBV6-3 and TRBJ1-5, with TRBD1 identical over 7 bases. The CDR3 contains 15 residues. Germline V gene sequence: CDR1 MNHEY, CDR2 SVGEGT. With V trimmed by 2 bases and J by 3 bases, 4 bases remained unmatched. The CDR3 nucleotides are TGTGCCAGCAGTTACGGACAGGTCGCCAATCAGCCCCAGCATTTT. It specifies CASSYGQVANQPQHF.

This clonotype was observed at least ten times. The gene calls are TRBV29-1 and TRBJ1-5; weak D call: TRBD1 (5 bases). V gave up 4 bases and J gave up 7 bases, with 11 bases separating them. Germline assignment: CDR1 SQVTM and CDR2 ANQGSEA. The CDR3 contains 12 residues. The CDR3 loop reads CSVGGAGQPQHF. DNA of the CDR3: TGCAGCGTTGGCGGGGCGGGGCAGCCCCAGCATTTT.

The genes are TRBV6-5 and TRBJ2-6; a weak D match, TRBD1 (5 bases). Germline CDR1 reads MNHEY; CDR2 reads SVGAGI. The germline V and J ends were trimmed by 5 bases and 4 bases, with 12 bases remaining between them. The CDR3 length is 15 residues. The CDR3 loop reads CASSPRGAGANVLTF. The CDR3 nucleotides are TGTGCCAGCAGTCCAAGGGGCGCCGGGGCCAACGTCCTGACTTTC.

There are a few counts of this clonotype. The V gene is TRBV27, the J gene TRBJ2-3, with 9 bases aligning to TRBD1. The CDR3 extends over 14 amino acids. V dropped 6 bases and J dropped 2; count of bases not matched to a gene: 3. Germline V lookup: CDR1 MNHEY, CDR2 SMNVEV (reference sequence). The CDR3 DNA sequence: TGTGCCAGCAGCGGGACAGGGTACACAGATACGCAGTATTTT. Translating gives CASSGTGYTDTQYF.

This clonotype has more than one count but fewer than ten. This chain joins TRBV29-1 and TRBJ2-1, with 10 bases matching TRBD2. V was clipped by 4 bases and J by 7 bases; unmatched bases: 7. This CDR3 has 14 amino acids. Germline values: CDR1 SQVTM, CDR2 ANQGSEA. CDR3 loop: CSVGSSGRSNEQFF. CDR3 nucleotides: TGCAGCGTTGGGTCTAGCGGGAGATCGAATGAGCAGTTCTTC.

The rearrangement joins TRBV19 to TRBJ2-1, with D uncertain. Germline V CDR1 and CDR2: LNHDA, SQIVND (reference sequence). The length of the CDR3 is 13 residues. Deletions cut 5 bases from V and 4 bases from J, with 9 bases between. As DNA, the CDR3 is TGTGCCAGTAGTCCGACCCGTTACAATGAGCAGTTCTTC. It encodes CASSPTRYNEQFF.

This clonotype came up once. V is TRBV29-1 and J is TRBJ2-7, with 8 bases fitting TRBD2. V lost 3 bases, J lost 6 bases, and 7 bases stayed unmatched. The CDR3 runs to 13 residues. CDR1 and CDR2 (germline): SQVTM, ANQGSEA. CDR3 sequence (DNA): TGCAGCGTTGAGGAAGGCGGGAGGTTCGAGCAGTACTTC. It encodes CSVEEGGRFEQYF.

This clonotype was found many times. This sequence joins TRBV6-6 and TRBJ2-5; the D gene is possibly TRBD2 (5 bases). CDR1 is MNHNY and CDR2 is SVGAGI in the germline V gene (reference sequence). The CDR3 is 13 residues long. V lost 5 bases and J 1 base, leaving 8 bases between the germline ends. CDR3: CASSPRGQETQYF. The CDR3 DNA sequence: TGTGCCAGCAGTCCCCGGGGCCAAGAGACCCAGTACTTC.

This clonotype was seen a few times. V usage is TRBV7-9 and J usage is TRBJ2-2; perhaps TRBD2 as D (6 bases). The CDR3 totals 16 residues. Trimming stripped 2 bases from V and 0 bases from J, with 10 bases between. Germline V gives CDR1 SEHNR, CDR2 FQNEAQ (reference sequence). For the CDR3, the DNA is TGTGCCAGCAGCTTATTTACGGGGGCGAACACCGGGGAGCTGTTTTTT. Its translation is CASSLFTGANTGELFF.

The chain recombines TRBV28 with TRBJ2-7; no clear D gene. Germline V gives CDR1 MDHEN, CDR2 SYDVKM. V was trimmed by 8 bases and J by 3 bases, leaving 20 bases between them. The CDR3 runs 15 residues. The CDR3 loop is CASSLDAGAGYEQYF. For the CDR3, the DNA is TGTGCCAGCTCCCTAGACGCAGGAGCTGGCTACGAGCAGTACTTC.

In DNA form, the CDR3 reads TGTGCCAGCTCACGGCACGGGGCTGATAGCACAGATACGCAGTATTTT. It codes for CASSRHGADSTDTQYF. V usage is TRBV27 and J usage is TRBJ2-3; D is possibly TRBD1 or TRBD2 (5 bases each). Trimming shortened V by 8 bases and J by 0 bases, and 18 bases separated the two germline ends. The germline V gene encodes CDR1 MNHEY and CDR2 SMNVEV (reference sequence). The CDR3 consists of 16 residues.

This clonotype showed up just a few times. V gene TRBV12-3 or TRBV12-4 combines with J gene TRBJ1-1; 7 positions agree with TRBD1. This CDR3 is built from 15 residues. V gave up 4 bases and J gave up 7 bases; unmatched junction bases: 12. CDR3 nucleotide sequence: TGTGCCAGCAGTTATATGTCGGGACAGACAATTGAAGCTTTCTTT. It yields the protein CASSYMSGQTIEAFF.

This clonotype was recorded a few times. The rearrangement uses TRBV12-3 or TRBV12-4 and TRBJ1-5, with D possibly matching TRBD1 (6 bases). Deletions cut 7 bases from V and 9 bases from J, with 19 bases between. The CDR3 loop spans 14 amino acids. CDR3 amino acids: CASTTTGYFRPQHF. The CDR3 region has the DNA TGTGCCAGCACCACCACAGGGTACTTTCGGCCCCAGCATTTT.

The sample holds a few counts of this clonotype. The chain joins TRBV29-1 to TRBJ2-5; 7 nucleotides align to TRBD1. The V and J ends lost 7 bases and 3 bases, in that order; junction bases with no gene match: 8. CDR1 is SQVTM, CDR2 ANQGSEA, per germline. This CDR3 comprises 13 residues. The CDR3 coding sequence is TGCAGCGCTACGACAGGGATCAAAGAGACCCAGTACTTC. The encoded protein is CSATTGIKETQYF.

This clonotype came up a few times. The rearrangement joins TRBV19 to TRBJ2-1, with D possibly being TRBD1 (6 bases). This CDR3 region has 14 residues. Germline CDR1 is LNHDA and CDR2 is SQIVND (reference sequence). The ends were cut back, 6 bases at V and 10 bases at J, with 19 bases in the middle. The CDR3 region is CASRGTGTILEQFF. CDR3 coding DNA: TGTGCCAGTAGGGGAACAGGGACAATACTAGAGCAGTTCTTC. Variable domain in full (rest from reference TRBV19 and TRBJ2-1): DGGITQSPKYLFRKEGQNVTLSCEQNLNHDAMYWYRQDPGQGLRLIYYSQIVNDFQKGDIAEGYSVSREKKESFPLTVTSAQKNPTAFYLCASRGTGTILEQFFGPGTRLTVL.

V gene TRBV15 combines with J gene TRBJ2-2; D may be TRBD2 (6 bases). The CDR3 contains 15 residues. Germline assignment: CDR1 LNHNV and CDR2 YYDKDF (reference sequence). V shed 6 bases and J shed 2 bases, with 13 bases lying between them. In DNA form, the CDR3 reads TGTGCCACCAGTGGGACTGGACTAAACACCGGGGAGCTGTTTTTT. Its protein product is CATSGTGLNTGELFF.

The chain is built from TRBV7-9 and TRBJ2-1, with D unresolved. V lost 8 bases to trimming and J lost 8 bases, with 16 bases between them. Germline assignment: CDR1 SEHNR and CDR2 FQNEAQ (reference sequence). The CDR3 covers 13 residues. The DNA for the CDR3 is TGTGCCAGCCAGGACCGCCAGAGCGATGAGCAGTTCTTC. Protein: CASQDRQSDEQFF.

The chain's CDR3 is CASSLGLRDLFSNEQFF. For the CDR3, the DNA is TGTGCCAGCAGCTTGGGGTTGAGGGACTTATTTAGTAATGAGCAGTTCTTC. The V gene is TRBV7-9, the J gene TRBJ2-1; perhaps TRBD2 as D (6 bases). Deletions cut 3 bases from V and 7 bases from J, with 22 bases between. The germline gives CDR1 SEHNR, CDR2 FQNEAQ (reference sequence). The CDR3 extends over 17 amino acids.